The rows below give T cell receptor beta chains drawn from one sample of a study of T cells in Graves' hyperthyroidism and ophthalmopathy. Using its own MiXCR run on the multiplex PCR reads, TCRdb lists one record per CDR3 protein. The sample has around 400,000 distinct CDR3 sequences, 15% to 19% seen once. The sequencing sample was made of blood. The receptors shown here come from a woman aged 18-30 years with Graves' hyperthyroidism that later progressed to Graves' ophthalmopathy. CDR3s include the opening cysteine and the closing phenylalanine or tryptophan. A D gene is named only where the DNA matches it firmly. Some rows mark clone size as missing; the rest say once, few, many or name a class of expanded clone.

CDR3: CASSLELAGYREQYF
DNA: TGTGCCAGCAGTTTGGAACTAGCCGGTTATCGGGAGCAGTACTTC
V: TRBV28
size: many
D: NA
J: TRBJ2-7

CDR3: CASTRSSPETQYF
DNA: TGTGCCAGCACAAGATCCTCCCCGGAGACCCAGTACTTC
V: TRBV12-3/TRBV12-4
size: many
D: NA
J: TRBJ2-5

CDR3: CASGGTYNEQFF
DNA: TGTGCCAGCGGGGGCACCTACAATGAGCAGTTCTTC
V: TRBV12-3/TRBV12-4
size: many
D: NA
J: TRBJ2-1

CDR3: CASSFSGGGSWSEQYF
DNA: TGTGCCAGCAGTTTTAGCGGGGGGGGCTCGTGGTCGGAGCAGTACTTC
V: TRBV28
size: few
D: TRBD2
J: TRBJ2-7

CDR3: CSARRLAGLDEQFF
DNA: TGCAGTGCTAGACGGCTAGCGGGATTGGATGAGCAGTTCTTC
V: TRBV20-1
size: many
D: TRBD2
J: TRBJ2-1

CDR3: CASSYREDGLYGYTF
DNA: TGCGCCAGCAGCTACAGGGAGGACGGCCTCTATGGCTACACCTTC
V: TRBV5-1
size: many
D: NA
J: TRBJ1-2

CDR3: CASSGLAGRTDTQYF
DNA: TGTGCCAGCAGTGGACTAGCGGGCCGCACAGATACGCAGTATTTT
V: TRBV2
size: many
D: TRBD2
J: TRBJ2-3

CDR3: CASSHIPGRAGEQYF
DNA: TGTGCCAGCAGCCACATCCCCGGGAGGGCGGGAGAGCAGTACTTC
V: TRBV28
size: many
D: TRBD2
J: TRBJ2-7

CDR3: CASSLRGQGLRGYTF
DNA: TGTGCCAGCAGTTTGAGGGGACAGGGTTTGAGAGGCTACACCTTC
V: TRBV12-3/TRBV12-4
size: many
D: TRBD1
J: TRBJ1-2

CDR3: CASSESRVKETQYF
DNA: TGTGCCAGCAGTGAATCGAGGGTGAAGGAGACCCAGTACTTC
V: TRBV6-1
size: many
D: NA
J: TRBJ2-5

CDR3: CASSLVTDTQYF
DNA: TGTGCCAGCAGCTTAGTCACAGATACGCAGTATTTT
V: TRBV11-2
size: many
D: NA
J: TRBJ2-3

CDR3: CASGWTASREKLFF
DNA: TGTGCCAGCGGATGGACAGCCTCGCGCGAAAAACTGTTTTTT
V: TRBV7-9
size: few
D: NA
J: TRBJ1-4

CDR3: CASSLVGTARGEETQYF
DNA: TGTGCCAGCAGCTTAGTGGGTACAGCCAGGGGAGAAGAGACCCAGTACTTC
V: TRBV7-9
size: few
D: NA
J: TRBJ2-5

CDR3: CAISESGANEKLFF
DNA: TGTGCCATCAGTGAGTCAGGGGCAAATGAAAAACTGTTTTTT
V: TRBV10-3
size: NA
D: NA
J: TRBJ1-4

CDR3: CASSFLTGQGKHEQYF
DNA: TGTGCCAGCAGCTTCCTGACGGGACAGGGGAAACACGAGCAGTACTTC
V: TRBV5-8
size: many
D: TRBD1
J: TRBJ2-7

CDR3: CASSLAPSGWGTQYF
DNA: TGTGCCAGCAGCTTAGCGCCTAGCGGTTGGGGGACCCAGTACTTC
V: TRBV7-9
size: many
D: TRBD2
J: TRBJ2-5

CDR3: CASSYGGLAGGPGSYEQYF
DNA: TGTGCCAGCAGTTACGGGGGACTAGCGGGAGGGCCGGGCTCCTACGAGCAGTACTTC
V: TRBV6-5
size: few
D: TRBD2
J: TRBJ2-7

CDR3: CASSPPQGHGLEQYF
DNA: TGTGCCAGCAGTCCCCCCCAGGGACATGGACTCGAGCAGTACTTC
V: TRBV28
size: many
D: NA
J: TRBJ2-7

CDR3: CASSSGTALYEQYF
DNA: TGCGCCAGCAGCTCCGGGACAGCTCTTTACGAGCAGTACTTC
V: TRBV5-1
size: many
D: TRBD1
J: TRBJ2-7

CDR3: CASSEGKTNEKLFF
DNA: TGTGCCAGCTCGGAAGGAAAGACTAATGAAAAACTGTTTTTT
V: TRBV18
size: many
D: NA
J: TRBJ1-4

CDR3: CASSLRGTGEQPQHF
DNA: TGTGCCAGCAGTTTAAGGGGGACAGGGGAGCAGCCCCAGCATTTT
V: TRBV27
size: NA
D: TRBD1
J: TRBJ1-5

CDR3: CSVPDYTEAFF
DNA: TGCAGCGTTCCCGACTACACTGAAGCTTTCTTT
V: TRBV29-1
size: NA
D: NA
J: TRBJ1-1